These 8 T cell receptor beta chains share one sample of origin, sequenced in a study of shared clonotypes between healthy human individuals. TCRdb keeps only in-frame clones here, not all; method: immunoSEQ multiplex PCR. Of about 1.5 million clones in the sample, around 98% were seen once. Sequencing was carried out using naive CD4+ T cells sorted from blood. Sample subset: CD45RA+ positively selected. The receptors here all came from a young man in good health.

As concerns this clone: The identical CDR3 is also encoded by other nucleotide sequences in the sample. The CDR3 here is CASSSGQGYGYTF. The CDR3 DNA follows: TGTGCCAGCAGCTCAGGACAGGGCTATGGCTACACCTTC. The chain employs TRBV2 and TRBJ1-2; 8 bases map to TRBD1. Germline V gene lookup returns CDR1 SNHLY and CDR2 FYNNEI. There are 13 residues in the CDR3. J gave up 4 bases and V 6 bases, and 4 bases lay outside the gene matches.

The V gene is TRBV30, the J gene TRBJ2-2, with TRBD1 as a possible D gene (7 bases). The CDR3 totals 14 residues. Germline V CDR1 and CDR2: GTSNPN, SVGIG (reference sequence). CDR3 sequence (DNA): TGTGCTAAGCGGGTAGGGGACAGCCCCGGGGAGCTGTTTTTT. Translated: CAKRVGDSPGELFF.

The V gene is TRBV27, the J gene TRBJ1-1, with 7 bases identical to TRBD1. J lost 4 bases, V lost 5 bases, and 10 bases had no gene match. Germline values: CDR1 MNHEY, CDR2 SMNVEV (reference sequence). The CDR3 runs 15 residues. CDR3 DNA sequence: TGTGCCAGCAGTCCTAGACAGGGAGCGGTCACTGAAGCTTTCTTT. Protein product: CASSPRQGAVTEAFF.

This clone was seen a single time. This sequence joins TRBV18 and TRBJ1-2, with 9 bases that match TRBD1. Germline CDR1 KGHSH, CDR2 LQKENI. V lost 2 bases to trimming and J lost 7 bases; unmatched junction nucleotides: 14. This CDR3 is built from 17 residues. The CDR3 sequence: CASSPKSDRGGGSGYTF. For the CDR3, the DNA is TGTGCCAGCTCACCAAAGTCGGACAGGGGTGGAGGCAGTGGCTACACCTTC.

As to this clone: This same CDR3 is encoded by further DNA sequences in the sample. The genes are TRBV2 and TRBJ1-1; D gene uncertain. The CDR3 covers 13 residues. V dropped 6 bases and J dropped 0 bases, with 8 bases sitting between them. Germline V gene sequence: CDR1 SNHLY, CDR2 FYNNEI. CDR3 DNA: TGTGCCAGCAGGGCACAGTTGAACACTGAAGCTTTCTTT. Its protein product is CASRAQLNTEAFF.

The CDR3 sequence is CASSDVGEYEQYF. CDR3 in DNA: TGTGCCAGCAGTGACGTGGGGGAATACGAGCAGTACTTC. J is TRBJ2-7 and V is TRBV6-1, with D perhaps being TRBD1 or TRBD2 (5 bases each). In germline, CDR1 is MNHNS, CDR2 SASEGT. V lost 3 bases and J 4 bases, leaving 10 bases between the germline ends. CDR3 length: 13 amino acids.

As to this clone: The sample holds other DNA sequences that translate to the same CDR3. This chain joins TRBV5-1 and TRBJ2-2, with a tentative D call TRBD1 (6 bases). V was pared by 0 bases and J by 0 bases, with 9 bases between. The CDR3 has 16 amino acids. CDR1 and CDR2 from the germline V gene are SGHRS and YFSETQ. The CDR3 loop is CASSLVPGANTGELFF. As DNA, the CDR3 is TGCGCCAGCAGCTTGGTCCCAGGGGCGAACACCGGGGAGCTGTTTTTT.

This chain links TRBV9 with TRBJ2-3; D assignment may be TRBD1 or TRBD2 (6 bases each). The germline CDR1 and CDR2 sequences are SGDLS and YYNGEE. The CDR3 runs to 13 residues. V shed 5 bases and J shed 0 bases, with 7 bases lying between them. The CDR3 reads CASRGGSTDTQYF. The CDR3 nucleotides are TGTGCCAGCAGGGGGGGCAGCACAGATACGCAGTATTTT. Full variable domain (rest looked up from reference TRBV9 and TRBJ2-3): DSGVTQTPKHLITATGQRVTLRCSPRSGDLSVYWYQQSLDQGLQFLIQYYNGEERAKGNILERFSAQQFPDLHSELNLSSLELGDSALYFCASRGGSTDTQYFGPGTRLTVL.